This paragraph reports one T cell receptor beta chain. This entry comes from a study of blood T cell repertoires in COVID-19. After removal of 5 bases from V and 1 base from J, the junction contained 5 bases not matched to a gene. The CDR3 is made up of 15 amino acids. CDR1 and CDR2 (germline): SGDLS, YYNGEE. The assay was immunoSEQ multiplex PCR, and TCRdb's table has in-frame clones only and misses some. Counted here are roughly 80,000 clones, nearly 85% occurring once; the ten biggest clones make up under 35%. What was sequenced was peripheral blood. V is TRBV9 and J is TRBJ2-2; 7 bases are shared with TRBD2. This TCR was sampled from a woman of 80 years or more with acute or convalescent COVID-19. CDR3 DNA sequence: TGTGCCAGCAGTTATAGCGGGCAGAACACCGGGGAGCTGTTTTTT. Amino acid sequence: CASSYSGQNTGELFF. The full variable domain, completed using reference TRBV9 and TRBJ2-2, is DSGVTQTPKHLITATGQRVTLRCSPRSGDLSVYWYQQSLDQGLQFLIQYYNGEERAKGNILERFSAQQFPDLHSELNLSSLELGDSALYFCASSYSGQNTGELFFGEGSRLTVL.